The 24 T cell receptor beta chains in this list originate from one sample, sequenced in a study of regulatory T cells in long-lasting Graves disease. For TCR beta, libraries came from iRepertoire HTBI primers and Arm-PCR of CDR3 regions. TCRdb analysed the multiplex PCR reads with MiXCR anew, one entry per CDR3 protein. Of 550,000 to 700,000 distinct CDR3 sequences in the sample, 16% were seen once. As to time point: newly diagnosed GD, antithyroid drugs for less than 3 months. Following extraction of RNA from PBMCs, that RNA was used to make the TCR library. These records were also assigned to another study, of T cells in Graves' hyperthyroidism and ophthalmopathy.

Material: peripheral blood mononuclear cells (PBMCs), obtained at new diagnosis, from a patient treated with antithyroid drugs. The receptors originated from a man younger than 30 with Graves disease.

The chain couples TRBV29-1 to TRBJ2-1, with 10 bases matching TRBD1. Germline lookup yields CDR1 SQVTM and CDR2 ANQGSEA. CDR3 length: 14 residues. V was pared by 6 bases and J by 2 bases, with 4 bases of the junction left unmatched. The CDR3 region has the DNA TGCAGCGTCTCCGGGACAGGGGCCTACAATGAGCAGTTCTTC. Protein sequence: CSVSGTGAYNEQFF.

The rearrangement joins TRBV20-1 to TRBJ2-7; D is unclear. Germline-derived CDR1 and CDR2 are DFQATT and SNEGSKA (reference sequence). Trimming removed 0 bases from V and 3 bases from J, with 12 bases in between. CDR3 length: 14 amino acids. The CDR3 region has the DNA TGCAGTGCTAGAGATCCGGTGGCGGTCTACGAGCAGTACTTC. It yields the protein CSARDPVAVYEQYF.

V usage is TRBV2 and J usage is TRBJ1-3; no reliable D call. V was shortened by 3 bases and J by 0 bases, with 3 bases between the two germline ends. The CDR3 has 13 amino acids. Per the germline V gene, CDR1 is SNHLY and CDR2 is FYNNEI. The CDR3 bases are TGTGCCAGCAGTGATGACTCTGGAAACACCATATATTTT. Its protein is CASSDDSGNTIYF.

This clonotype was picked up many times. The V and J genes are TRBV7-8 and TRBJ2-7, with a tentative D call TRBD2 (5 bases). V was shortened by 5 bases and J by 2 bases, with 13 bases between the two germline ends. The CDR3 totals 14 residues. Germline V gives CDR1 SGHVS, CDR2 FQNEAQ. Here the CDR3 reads CASSPEGRPYEQYF. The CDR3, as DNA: TGTGCCAGCAGCCCCGAGGGCAGGCCCTACGAGCAGTACTTC.

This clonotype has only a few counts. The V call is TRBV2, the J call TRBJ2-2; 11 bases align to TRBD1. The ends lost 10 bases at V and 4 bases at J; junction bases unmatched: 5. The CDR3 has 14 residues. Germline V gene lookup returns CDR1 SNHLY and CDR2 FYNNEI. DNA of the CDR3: TGTGCCATCGCGGACAGGGGGCGCACCGGGGAGCTGTTTTTT. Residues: CAIADRGRTGELFF.

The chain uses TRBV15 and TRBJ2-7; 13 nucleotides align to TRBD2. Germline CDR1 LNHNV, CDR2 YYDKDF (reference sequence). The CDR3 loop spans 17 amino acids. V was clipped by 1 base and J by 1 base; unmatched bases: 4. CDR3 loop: CATSRGGLAGVSYEQYF. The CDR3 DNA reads TGTGCCACCAGCAGAGGCGGACTAGCGGGAGTGTCCTACGAGCAGTACTTC.

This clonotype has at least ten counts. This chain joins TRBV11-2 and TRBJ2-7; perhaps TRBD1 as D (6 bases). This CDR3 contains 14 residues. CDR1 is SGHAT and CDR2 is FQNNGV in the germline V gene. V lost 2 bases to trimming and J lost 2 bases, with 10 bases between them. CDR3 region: CASSLSGGPYEQYF. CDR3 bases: TGTGCCAGCAGCTTATCTGGGGGCCCCTACGAGCAGTACTTC.

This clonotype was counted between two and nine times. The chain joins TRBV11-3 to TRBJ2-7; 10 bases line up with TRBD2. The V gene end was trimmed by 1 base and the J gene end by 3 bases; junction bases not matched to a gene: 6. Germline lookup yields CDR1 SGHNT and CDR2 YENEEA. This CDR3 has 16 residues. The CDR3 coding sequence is TGTGCCAGCAGCTTAGGGTTCCTAGCGGGAGTCTACGAGCAGTACTTC. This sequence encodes CASSLGFLAGVYEQYF.

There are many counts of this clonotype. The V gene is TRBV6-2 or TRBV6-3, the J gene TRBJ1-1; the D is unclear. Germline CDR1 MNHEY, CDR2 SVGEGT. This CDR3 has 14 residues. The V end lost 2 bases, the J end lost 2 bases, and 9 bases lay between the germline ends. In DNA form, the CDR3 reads TGTGCCAGCAGTTACGGACCAATTAACACTGAAGCTTTCTTT. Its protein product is CASSYGPINTEAFF.

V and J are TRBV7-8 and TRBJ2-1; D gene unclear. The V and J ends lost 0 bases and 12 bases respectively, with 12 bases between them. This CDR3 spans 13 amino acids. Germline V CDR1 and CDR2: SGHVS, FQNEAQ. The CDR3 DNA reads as TGTGCCAGCAGCTTAGCTATTCAGGCCTGGCAGTTCTTC. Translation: CASSLAIQAWQFF.

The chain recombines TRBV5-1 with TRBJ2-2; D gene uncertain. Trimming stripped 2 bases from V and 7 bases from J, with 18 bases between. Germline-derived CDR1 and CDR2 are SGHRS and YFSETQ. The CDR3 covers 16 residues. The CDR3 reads CASSFPVFPGGGELFF. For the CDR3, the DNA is TGCGCCAGCAGCTTCCCTGTTTTTCCCGGTGGCGGGGAGCTGTTTTTT.

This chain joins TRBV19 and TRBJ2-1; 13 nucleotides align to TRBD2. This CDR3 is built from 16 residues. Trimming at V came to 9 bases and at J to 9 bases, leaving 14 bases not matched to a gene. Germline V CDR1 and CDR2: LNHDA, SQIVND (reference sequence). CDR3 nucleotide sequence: TGTGCCAGCACCCAATACGCCGGACTAGCGGGGGTTGAGCAGTTCTTC. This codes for CASTQYAGLAGVEQFF.

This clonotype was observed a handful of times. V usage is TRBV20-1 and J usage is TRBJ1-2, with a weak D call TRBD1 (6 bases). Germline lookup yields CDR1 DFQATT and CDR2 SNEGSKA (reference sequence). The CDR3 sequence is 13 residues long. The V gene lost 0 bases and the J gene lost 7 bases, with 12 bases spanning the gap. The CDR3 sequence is CSARDPGGPGYTF. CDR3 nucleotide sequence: TGCAGTGCTAGAGACCCTGGGGGGCCTGGCTACACCTTC.

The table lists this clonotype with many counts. The CDR3 loop is CASSRPSAGGAYEQYF. CDR3 in DNA: TGTGCCAGCAGCCGACCCTCGGCGGGAGGGGCCTACGAGCAGTACTTC. The V call is TRBV11-1, the J call TRBJ2-7; TRBD2 matches at 9 bases. The J segment lost 2 bases and the V segment lost 5 bases, leaving 10 bases of the junction unmatched. Looked up from germline, CDR1 is SGHAT and CDR2 is FQDESV (reference sequence). This CDR3 contains 16 residues.

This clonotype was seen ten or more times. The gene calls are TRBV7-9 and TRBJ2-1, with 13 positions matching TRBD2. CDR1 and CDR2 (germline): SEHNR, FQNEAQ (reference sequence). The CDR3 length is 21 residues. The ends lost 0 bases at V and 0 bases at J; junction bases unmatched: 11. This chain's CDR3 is CASSLASARTSGRSSYNEQFF. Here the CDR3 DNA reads TGTGCCAGCAGCTTAGCGTCGGCAAGGACTAGCGGGAGAAGCTCCTACAATGAGCAGTTCTTC.

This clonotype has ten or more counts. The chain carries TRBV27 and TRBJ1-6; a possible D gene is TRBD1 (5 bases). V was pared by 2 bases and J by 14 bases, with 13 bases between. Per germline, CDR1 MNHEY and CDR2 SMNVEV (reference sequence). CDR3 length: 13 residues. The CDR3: CASSLEPGTALHF. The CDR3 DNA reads TGTGCCAGCAGTTTAGAGCCCGGGACGGCCCTCCACTTT.

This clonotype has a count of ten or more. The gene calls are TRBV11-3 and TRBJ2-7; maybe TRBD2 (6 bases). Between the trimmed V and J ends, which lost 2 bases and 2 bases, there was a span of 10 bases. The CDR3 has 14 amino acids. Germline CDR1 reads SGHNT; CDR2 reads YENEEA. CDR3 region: CASSLSGPPYEQYF. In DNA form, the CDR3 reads TGTGCCAGCAGCTTAAGCGGGCCTCCCTACGAGCAGTACTTC. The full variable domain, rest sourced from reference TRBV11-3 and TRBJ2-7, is EAGVVQSPRYKIIEKKQPVAFWCNPISGHNTLYWYLQNLGQGPELLIRYENEEAVDDSQLPKDRFSAERLKGVDSTLKIQPAELGDSAVYLCASSLSGPPYEQYFGPGTRLTVT.

CDR3 sequence: CASKPGTASYEQYF. CDR3 bases: TGTGCCAGCAAACCCGGGACAGCCTCCTACGAGCAGTACTTC. The chain carries TRBV2 and TRBJ2-7; 7 nucleotides agree with TRBD1. The CDR3 is 14 amino acids. V gave up 7 bases and J gave up 0 bases; unmatched junction bases: 6. The germline V gene has CDR1 SNHLY and CDR2 FYNNEI.

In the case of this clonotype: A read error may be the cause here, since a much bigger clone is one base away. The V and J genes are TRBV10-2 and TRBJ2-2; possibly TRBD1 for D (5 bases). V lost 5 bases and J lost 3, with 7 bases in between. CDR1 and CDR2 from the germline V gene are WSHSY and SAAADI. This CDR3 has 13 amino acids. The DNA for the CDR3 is TGCGCCAGCAGTTGGACATACACCGGGGAGCTGTTTTTT. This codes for CASSWTYTGELFF.

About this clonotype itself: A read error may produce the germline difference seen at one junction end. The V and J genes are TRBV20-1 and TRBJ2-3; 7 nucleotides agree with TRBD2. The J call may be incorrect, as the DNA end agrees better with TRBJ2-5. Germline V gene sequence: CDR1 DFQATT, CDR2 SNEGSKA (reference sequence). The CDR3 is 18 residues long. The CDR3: CSARTSRGGPPRQVTQYF. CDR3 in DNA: TGCAGTGCTAGAACATCGCGGGGAGGGCCTCCCCGGCAAGTGACCCAGTACTTC.

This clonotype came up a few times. The CDR3: CASSPSTGTFGEQYF. Here the CDR3 DNA reads TGTGCCAGCAGCCCCTCGACAGGGACCTTTGGGGAGCAGTACTTC. The J gene is TRBJ2-7, the V gene TRBV3-1; 7 nucleotides align to TRBD1. Trimming cost V 4 bases and J 7 bases; bases outside gene matches: 13. The CDR3 runs 15 residues. Looked up from germline, CDR1 is LGHDT and CDR2 is YNNKEL (reference sequence).

The CDR3 reads CASTTRRGSEAFF. The DNA of the CDR3 is TGTGCCAGTACCACGAGGAGGGGCTCTGAAGCTTTCTTT. V gene TRBV19 combines with J gene TRBJ1-1; maybe TRBD1 (5 bases). This CDR3 has 13 amino acids. Germline V gives CDR1 LNHDA, CDR2 SQIVND (reference sequence). V shed 7 bases and J shed 6 bases, with 15 bases lying between them. The full variable domain, rest sourced from reference TRBV19 and TRBJ1-1, is DGGITQSPKYLFRKEGQNVTLSCEQNLNHDAMYWYRQDPGQGLRLIYYSQIVNDFQKGDIAEGYSVSREKKESFPLTVTSAQKNPTAFYLCASTTRRGSEAFFGQGTRLTVV.

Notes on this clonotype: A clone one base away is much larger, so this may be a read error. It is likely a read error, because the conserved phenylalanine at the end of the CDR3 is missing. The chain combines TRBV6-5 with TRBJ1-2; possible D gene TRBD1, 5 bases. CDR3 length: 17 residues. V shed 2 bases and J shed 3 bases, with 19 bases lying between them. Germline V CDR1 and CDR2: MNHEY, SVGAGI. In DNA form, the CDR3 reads TGTGCCAGCAGTTACACACCGACAGCGTCAGCAGACTATGGCTACACCATC. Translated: CASSYTPTASADYGYTI.

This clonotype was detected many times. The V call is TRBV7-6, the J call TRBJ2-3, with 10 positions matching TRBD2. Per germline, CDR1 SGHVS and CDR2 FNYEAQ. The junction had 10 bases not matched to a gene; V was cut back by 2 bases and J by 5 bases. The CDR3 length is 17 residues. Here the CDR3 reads CASSLWLAGEERDTQYF. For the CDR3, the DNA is TGTGCCAGCAGCTTATGGCTAGCGGGAGAGGAAAGAGATACGCAGTATTTT.